The T cell receptor beta chain described here comes from a study of PD-L1 blockade in urothelial cancer (dated by TCRdb to 2017 to 2019). Context from the whole study: Every patient began therapy at some point between 2013 and 2015 and was given atezolizumab 1,200 mg intravenously every 3 weeks. About 85% of the 29 patients were males with bladder-origin urothelial cancer, and about 65% of the roughly 30 reported a prior smoking history. Patients had an ECOG performance status of 0 or 1 and had received between 0 and 3 prior chemotherapy regimens. Blood samples were analyzed at 3 weeks after treatment start (second dose) and at 6 weeks after treatment start. Blood samples yielded a median of about 150,000 T cells and tens of thousands of unique TCRs, with median clonality around 0.083. An exploratory multi-omic analysis was conducted of the somatic, immune and clinical correlates of response to PD-L1 blockade with atezolizumab in urothelial cancer. Pretreatment tumor samples and matched peripheral blood, collected serially before and after atezolizumab treatment, underwent TCR sequencing. Progression-free survival longer than 6 months counted as durable clinical benefit, and TCR features were additionally tested against both progression-free and overall survival. In the same patients, pretreatment tumors underwent whole exome sequencing and RNA sequencing in addition to TCR sequencing. Durable clinical benefit was achieved by nine patients and was not achieved by 20 patients. Approximately 30 patients had pretreatment blood TCR-seq, 24 had at least one posttreatment blood collection, and 24 had tumor TCR-seq. The paper's findings and limits, for the study overall: Because of the small sample size (n ≈ 30) and the many exploratory analyses performed, the results are intended to be regarded as hypothesis-generating. Greater expansion of tumor-associated TCR clones in peripheral blood 3 weeks after the start of treatment was observed in patients with durable benefit (n of about 24, p = 0.022). Improved progression-free and overall survival was associated with having pretreatment peripheral blood TCR clonality below the median.

Synthetic TCR analog templates were spiked into each PCR to estimate absolute template abundance from read counts. Using the immunoSEQ assay, TCRbeta CDR3 regions were amplified from genomic DNA with bias-controlled V and J gene primers. Rearranged TCRbeta segments were sequenced at approximately 20X coverage. The study's processing was this. Clustering was used to correct sequencing errors, and CDR3s were annotated against IMGT to assign V, D and J genes. Downstream analyses used only productive TCRbeta rearrangements and left out out-of-frame or stop-codon sequences. Clonality was calculated as one minus the Shannon entropy normalized by the log of the number of unique productive sequences. Fisher's exact test with Benjamini-Hochberg correction, at a threshold of adjusted p below 0.01, was used to find clones that differed between time points or between blood and tumor. Sourced from immuneACCESS, this table was stored by TCRdb with only in-frame sequences that have V and J called. A share of the clones is absent; for the studies checked, an unresolved V gene accounts for under half, and the remainder has no known explanation. The V and J calls and the clone size are those of that table, but D and trimming were determined from the DNA. This sample gives under 100,000 clones in total; around 90% of them show up just once. The biggest ten clones account for 1.5% to 2% of the sample.

The label giving this sample's time point can be read as: pretreatment peripheral blood. A cohort of 25 to 30 patients with locally advanced or metastatic urothelial carcinoma, treated at Memorial Sloan Kettering on a trial protocol, was included. Peripheral blood mononuclear cells were collected pretreatment and during treatment, with between 1 and 8 total time points per patient. The Qiagen DNeasy Blood extraction kit was used to purify genomic DNA from total PBMCs and tumor samples. PBMCs were collected pretreatment and during treatment, and were isolated and stored as previously described. A word on this clone: Its antigen is currently not known. No qualities accompany the bases; no much larger clone lies one base away.

CDR1 and CDR2 were assigned from the germline V gene as SGHAT and FQNNGV. Spanning cysteine to phenylalanine, the CDR3 consists of 15 amino acids. The CDR3 DNA has 45 bases and is translated from base 1. The V end loses 0 bases and the J end loses 2 bases, and a stretch of 8 bases separates them. This clonotype was obtained from a man in his sixties with urothelial cancer. The chain is made from TRBV11-2 and TRBJ2-1, with the identity of the D gene unclear. The specimen comprised PBMCs, sampled around atezolizumab (anti-PD-L1) treatment. The CDR3: CASSLEASPYNEQFF. At the DNA level, the sequence is TGTGCCAGCAGCTTAGAAGCGTCCCCCTACAATGAGCAGTTCTTC.